This entry is about one T cell receptor (beta chain). The data belong to a study of blood T cells in healthy people across ages. The use of a sample-barcoded 5' primer and a J-beta primer mix characterized a second PCR of about 7 to 12 cycles. From the 5' RACE reads, TCRdb called clonotypes with MiXCR, one entry per CDR3 protein. The sample yields 1.5 million to 2 million distinct CDR3 sequences, about 30% seen once. Germline-derived CDR1 and CDR2 are MNHNY and SVGAGI (reference sequence). Trimming at V came to 7 bases and at J to 5 bases, leaving 6 bases not matched to a gene. The CDR3 has 15 residues.

The genes are TRBV6-6 and TRBJ2-1, with 12 positions matching TRBD2. This TCR came from a woman between 25 and 40 years old in good health. Input material: blood. CDR3 region: CASTSGGGIHNEQFF. The CDR3 DNA sequence: TGTGCCAGCACTAGCGGGGGGGGTATCCACAATGAGCAGTTCTTC.